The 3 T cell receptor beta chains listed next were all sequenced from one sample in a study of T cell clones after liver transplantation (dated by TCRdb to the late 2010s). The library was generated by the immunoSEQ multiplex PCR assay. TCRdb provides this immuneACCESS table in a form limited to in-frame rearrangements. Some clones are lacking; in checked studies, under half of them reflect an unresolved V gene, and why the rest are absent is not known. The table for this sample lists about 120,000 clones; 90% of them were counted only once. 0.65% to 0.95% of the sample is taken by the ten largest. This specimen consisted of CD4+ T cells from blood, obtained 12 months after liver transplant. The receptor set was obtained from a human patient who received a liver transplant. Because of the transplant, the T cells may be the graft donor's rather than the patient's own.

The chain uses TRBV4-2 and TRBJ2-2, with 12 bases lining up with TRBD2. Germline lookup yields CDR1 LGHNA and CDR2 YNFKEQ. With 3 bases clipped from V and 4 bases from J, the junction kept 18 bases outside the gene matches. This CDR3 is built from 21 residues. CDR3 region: CASSQTLRASGRALSTGELFF. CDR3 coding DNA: TGTGCCAGCAGCCAGACTCTTCGGGCTAGCGGGAGGGCCCTATCCACCGGGGAGCTGTTTTTT.

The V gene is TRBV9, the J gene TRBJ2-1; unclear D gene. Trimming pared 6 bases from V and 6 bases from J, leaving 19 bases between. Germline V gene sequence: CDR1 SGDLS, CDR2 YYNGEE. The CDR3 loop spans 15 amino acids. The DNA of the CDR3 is TGTGCCAGCACCCGAACAGCCGTGGTTTCCAATGAGCAGTTCTTC. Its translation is CASTRTAVVSNEQFF.

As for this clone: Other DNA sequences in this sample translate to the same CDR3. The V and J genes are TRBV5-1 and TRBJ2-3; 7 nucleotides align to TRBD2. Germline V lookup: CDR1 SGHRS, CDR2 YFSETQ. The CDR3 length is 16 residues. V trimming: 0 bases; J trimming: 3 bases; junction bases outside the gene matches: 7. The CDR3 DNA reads TGCGCCAGCAGCTTGGCGGGAGGTGCAGGGACAGATACGCAGTATTTT. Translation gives CASSLAGGAGTDTQYF.